This T cell receptor (beta chain) was captured by sequencing in a study of blood T cell repertoires in COVID-19. At the level of the study: Donors in the United States, Italy and Spain gave samples during acute or convalescent COVID-19.

As originally analysed: Nucleated cell counts were estimated from reference gene primer amplification. TCRdb's copy holds only in-frame clones and misses some; the assay was immunoSEQ multiplex PCR. V, J and clone size derive from that table, while D and trimming were established from the DNA sequence. This table has about 300,000 clones, roughly 86% appearing once. This CDR3 region has 12 residues. Germline CDR1 reads LGHDT; CDR2 reads YNNKEL (reference sequence). With 8 bases removed from V and 0 bases from J, the gap between germline ends came to 7 bases. Those enrolled in Seattle joined during active infection and were followed longitudinally afterward.

This TCR came from a woman in her 30s with COVID-19, enrolled during active disease. Sequences were obtained from peripheral blood. The chain recombines TRBV3-1 (or the pseudogene TRBV3-2) with TRBJ2-5; D ambiguous. The chain's CDR3 is CASHDNQETQYF. CDR3 DNA: TGTGCCAGCCACGACAACCAAGAGACCCAGTACTTC.